This is a list of T cell receptor beta chains from one sample in a study of early T cells in non-severe SARS-CoV-2 infection. TCRdb analysed the 5' RACE reads with MiXCR anew, one entry per CDR3 protein. The sample shows about 60,000 distinct CDR3 sequences, approximately 12% of them seen only once. Material: whole blood. These receptors came from an adult who was a healthcare worker with PCR-confirmed SARS-CoV-2 infection or an uninfected control (not recorded which). Both conserved end residues are trimmed from each CDR3.

j_call v_call cdr3_aa
TRBJ1-4 TRBV20-1 SAIREGATNEKLF
TRBJ1-2 TRBV7-9 ASSSRHGYT
TRBJ2-5 TRBV15 ATSSDSGGLQETQY
TRBJ2-2 TRBV20-1 SARNRVSGELF
TRBJ2-7 TRBV6-2/TRBV6-3 ASSRVSYEQY
TRBJ2-3 TRBV19 ASSPDLADGDTQY
TRBJ2-1 TRBV2 ASTKRIAGQTEYNEQF
TRBJ2-5 TRBV20-1 SARQQPQETQY
TRBJ2-1 TRBV7-3 ASSSGGGSQWEQF
TRBJ1-6 TRBV12-3/TRBV12-4 ASRFRDSHGSPLH
TRBJ2-3 TRBV11-2 ASGNTIGTDTQY
TRBJ2-7 TRBV29-1 SVAGQGSYEQY
TRBJ2-1 TRBV7-3 ASSLGQASYNEQF
TRBJ1-2 TRBV6-2/TRBV6-3 ASSKTVYGYT
TRBJ2-1 TRBV2 ASTMGQYNEQF
TRBJ1-5 TRBV19 ASSIDGGQPQH
TRBJ2-3 TRBV27 ASTRTLAGTSSSTDTQY
TRBJ2-7 TRBV10-3 AISESTGSDTYEQY
TRBJ2-1 TRBV7-2 ASRDNEGGNYNEQF
TRBJ2-2 TRBV11-2 ASSRNGRETGELF
TRBJ2-2 TRBV11-3 ASRNRAGGELF
TRBJ2-7 TRBV6-5 ASRRNSYEQY
TRBJ2-7 TRBV19 ASSSRTGYEQY
TRBJ2-1 TRBV18 ASSPRMEVPYNEQF
TRBJ2-1 TRBV4-1 ASSQEALTNEQF
TRBJ1-3 TRBV5-1 ASAEGASGNTIY